The 28 T cell receptor beta chains below were found in one sample sequenced in a study of blood T cells in healthy people across ages. Through a sample-barcoded 5' primer and a J-beta primer mix, a second PCR was run for about 6 to 11 cycles. A single record per CDR3 protein comes from TCRdb applying MiXCR to the 5' RACE reads. Among around 1.5 million distinct CDR3 sequences listed, roughly 40% were seen once. Source material: blood. These receptors all stem from a woman under 30 in good health.

A few counts support this clonotype. This sequence joins TRBV9 and TRBJ2-3; no reliable D call. V lost 1 base to trimming and J lost 0 bases, with 12 bases between them. Germline V gene sequence: CDR1 SGDLS, CDR2 YYNGEE. This CDR3 is 16 amino acids long. The CDR3: CASSVSPLDSTDTQYF. DNA for the CDR3: TGTGCCAGCAGCGTAAGCCCCCTTGACAGCACAGATACGCAGTATTTT.

This clonotype was seen a few times. CDR3 nucleotide sequence: TGTGCCAGCACTGGGACAGGTACCTACGAGCAGTACTTC. Its protein is CASTGTGTYEQYF. This chain connects TRBV28 to TRBJ2-7, with 8 bases fitting TRBD1. The CDR3 consists of 13 residues. V lost 7 bases, J lost 2 bases, and 4 bases stayed unmatched. In germline, CDR1 is MDHEN, CDR2 SYDVKM.

The chain recombines TRBV13 with TRBJ2-1; D not resolved. This CDR3 comprises 13 residues. Germline CDR1 reads PRHDT; CDR2 reads FYEKMQ (reference sequence). The V and J ends lost 4 bases and 10 bases respectively, with 14 bases between them. The CDR3 DNA reads as TGTGCCAGCAGCTCGTTTACAGTCGGCGAGCAGTTCTTC. Translating gives CASSSFTVGEQFF.

This clonotype was observed a handful of times. This chain joins TRBV12-3 or TRBV12-4 and TRBJ2-7, with 8 bases matching TRBD2. This CDR3 is built from 16 residues. The ends lost 4 bases at V and 6 bases at J; junction bases unmatched: 14. CDR3 sequence: CASSSTYTGGFSEQYF. CDR3 DNA sequence: TGTGCCAGCAGTTCGACATACACGGGAGGGTTTTCCGAGCAGTACTTC.

This clonotype appeared a few times. The J gene is TRBJ1-2, the V gene TRBV20-1, with D possibly TRBD1 on 5 matching bases. The CDR3 is 12 amino acids. The germline V gene encodes CDR1 DFQATT and CDR2 SNEGSKA (reference sequence). The DNA for the CDR3 is TGCAGCTCCTCCGGGGGAACCTATGGCTACACCTTC. It specifies CSSSGGTYGYTF.

In regard to this clonotype: A junction end diverges from the germline sequence, so it may reflect a read error. This chain connects TRBV11-1 to TRBJ2-3, with D unresolved. The CDR3 totals 15 residues. Germline V gene lookup returns CDR1 SGHAT and CDR2 FQDESV (reference sequence). CDR3: CASSALRVRTNTQYF. Written as DNA, the CDR3 is TGTGCCAGCAGCGCCCTTAGAGTCCGCACAAATACGCAGTATTTT.

This clonotype was counted a few times. The chain has TRBV7-2 and TRBJ1-1; 8 bases fit TRBD1. The CDR3 is 15 amino acids. With 1 base clipped from V and 4 bases from J, the junction kept 5 bases outside the gene matches. Germline CDR1 reads SGHTA; CDR2 reads FQGNSA. The CDR3 loop reads CASSLDQGASTEAFF. CDR3 sequence (DNA): TGTGCCAGCAGCTTAGATCAGGGGGCGAGCACTGAAGCTTTCTTT.

Concerning this clonotype: One base away lies a much larger clone, so this may be a sequencing read error. The chain couples TRBV6-5 to TRBJ2-1, with 8 bases fitting TRBD2. The DNA matches TRBJ2-7 better at its end, which makes the J call doubtful. Germline V gene data show CDR1 as MNHEY and CDR2 as SVGAGI. CDR3 length: 16 amino acids. The CDR3 nucleotides are TGTGCCAGCAGTCGCCTTAGCGGGAACTCCTACAATGAGCAGTACTTC. Protein product: CASSRLSGNSYNEQYF.

This sequence joins TRBV11-1 and TRBJ2-2; D might be TRBD1 (5 bases). V gave up 2 bases and J gave up 0 bases, with 7 bases separating them. Germline-derived CDR1 and CDR2 are SGHAT and FQDESV (reference sequence). This CDR3 is built from 15 residues. The CDR3 protein is CASSLQGTNTGELFF. In DNA, the CDR3 is TGTGCCAGCAGCTTACAGGGAACGAACACCGGGGAGCTGTTTTTT.

This clonotype came up many times. V is TRBV12-3 or TRBV12-4 and J is TRBJ1-2; D is ambiguous. With 0 bases removed from V and 4 bases from J, the gap between germline ends came to 6 bases. The length of the CDR3 is 13 residues. For the CDR3, the DNA is TGTGCCAGCAGTTTAGCGCGGGTCTATGGCTACACCTTC. This translates into CASSLARVYGYTF.

This chain connects TRBV12-3 or TRBV12-4 to TRBJ1-1; D is unresolved. The germline V and J ends were trimmed by 6 bases and 0 bases, with 5 bases remaining between them. The CDR3 has 12 residues. The CDR3 region has the DNA TGTGCCAGCAGCGAGATGAACACTGAAGCTTTCTTT. Translated, it gives CASSEMNTEAFF.

This clonotype has a handful of counts. V usage is TRBV6-1 and J usage is TRBJ2-3, with D possibly matching TRBD2 (5 bases). This CDR3 comprises 18 residues. From germline, CDR1 is MNHNS and CDR2 SASEGT. Trimming cost V 0 bases and J 0 bases, with 16 bases left between them. CDR3 sequence: CASSEAGSLPTSTDTQYF. The CDR3 DNA follows: TGTGCCAGCAGTGAAGCGGGGAGCCTTCCTACTAGCACAGATACGCAGTATTTT.

In this sample, this clonotype turned up a few times. The rearrangement uses TRBV6-2 or TRBV6-3 and TRBJ2-1; possible D gene TRBD1, 5 bases. Germline CDR1 and CDR2: MNHEY and SVGEGT. Trimming shortened V by 5 bases and J by 0 bases, and 14 bases separated the two germline ends. This CDR3 is 16 amino acids long. The CDR3 reads CASSQHRQSSYNEQFF. The CDR3 DNA reads as TGTGCCAGCAGTCAACACAGACAGAGCTCCTACAATGAGCAGTTCTTC.

This clonotype was observed a few times. The J gene is TRBJ2-1, the V gene TRBV5-1, with unresolved D. The V end was cut by 0 bases, the J end by 6 bases, with 10 bases between. The CDR3 contains 14 residues. Germline V lookup: CDR1 SGHRS, CDR2 YFSETQ. For the CDR3, the DNA is TGCGCCAGCAGCTTGGAGGCCGATCTCAATGAGCAGTTCTTC. It yields the protein CASSLEADLNEQFF.

The V and J genes are TRBV2 and TRBJ2-2, with 15 positions matching TRBD2. Germline loops: CDR1 SNHLY, CDR2 FYNNEI. This CDR3 has 18 amino acids. The V and J ends lost 6 bases and 3 bases, in that order; junction bases with no gene match: 8. This CDR3 is CASSLGLAGGPDTGELFF. CDR3 DNA: TGTGCCAGCAGCCTCGGACTAGCGGGAGGGCCGGACACCGGGGAGCTGTTTTTT.

CDR3 in DNA: TGTGCCAGCTCACCGGGACTAGCGTGGACTGAGCAGTTCTTC. It codes for CASSPGLAWTEQFF. The chain is built from TRBV18 and TRBJ2-1; 10 bases are shared with TRBD2. With V trimmed by 3 bases and J by 9 bases, 5 bases remained unmatched. The CDR3 consists of 14 residues. Germline V lookup: CDR1 KGHSH, CDR2 LQKENI.

CDR3 loop: CASSYSMGASVVDEQFF. Written as DNA, the CDR3 is TGTGCCAGCAGTTACTCGATGGGAGCCAGTGTGGTTGATGAGCAGTTCTTC. The chain carries TRBV6-5 and TRBJ2-1; tentative D call: TRBD2 (5 bases). This CDR3 has 17 amino acids. The germline V gene encodes CDR1 MNHEY and CDR2 SVGAGI. Trimming stripped 0 bases from V and 8 bases from J, with 20 bases between.

This clonotype turned up a few times. This chain joins TRBV27 and TRBJ2-3; tentative D call: TRBD2 (6 bases). The CDR3 is made up of 15 amino acids. Trimming removed 5 bases at V and 6 bases at J, with 18 bases between. CDR1 MNHEY and CDR2 SMNVEV come from the germline V gene (reference sequence). The CDR3 DNA sequence: TGTGCCAGCAGTACAACGACTAGTCTTTGGGATACGCAGTATTTT. This codes for CASSTTTSLWDTQYF.

Turning to this clonotype: Germline and junction disagree at one end, which may indicate a read error. V is TRBV29-1 and J is TRBJ1-1, with D possibly being TRBD1 (5 bases). Germline V gene lookup returns CDR1 SQVTM and CDR2 ANQGSEA. The CDR3 length is 13 residues. CDR3 in DNA: TGCAGCGTTGGGACACCGGTGGACACTGAAGTTTTCTTT. It translates to CSVGTPVDTEVFF.

This clonotype appeared a few times. This CDR3 is CSASGTSGGVVNIQYF. CDR3 nucleotide sequence: TGCAGTGCTAGCGGGACTAGCGGGGGGGTCGTGAACATTCAGTACTTC. V usage is TRBV20-1 and J usage is TRBJ2-4; 16 positions match TRBD2. V gave up 3 bases and J gave up 7 bases; unmatched junction bases: 6. In germline, CDR1 is DFQATT, CDR2 SNEGSKA (reference sequence). The CDR3 is 16 residues long.

This clonotype turned up a few times. V and J are TRBV6-1 and TRBJ2-1; 12 bases map to TRBD1. V was clipped by 7 bases and J by 10 bases; unmatched bases: 14. The germline gives CDR1 MNHNS, CDR2 SASEGT. The CDR3 covers 16 residues. The DNA for the CDR3 is TGTGCCAGCATTAGGAATCCGGGACAGGGGGCTCAAGAGCAGTTCTTC. Its translation: CASIRNPGQGAQEQFF.

The chain employs TRBV6-2 or TRBV6-3 and TRBJ2-1; 8 bases agree with TRBD2. The V gene end was trimmed by 2 bases and the J gene end by 6 bases; junction bases not matched to a gene: 9. The CDR3 has 16 amino acids. CDR1 and CDR2 from the germline V gene are MNHEY and SVGEGT. In DNA form, the CDR3 reads TGTGCCAGCAGTTACCAGCCGCGGGGACTAGGCAATGAGCAGTTCTTC. It is translated as CASSYQPRGLGNEQFF.

Only one count was recorded for this clonotype. The V and J genes are TRBV28 and TRBJ2-7; 8 bases match TRBD1. From germline, CDR1 is MDHEN and CDR2 SYDVKM. The length of the CDR3 is 16 residues. Unmatched junction bases numbered 13, after V lost 4 bases and J lost 5 bases. CDR3 protein: CASSYIDRGYYDEQYF. For the CDR3, the DNA is TGTGCCAGCAGTTATATTGACAGGGGATACTACGACGAGCAGTACTTC.

This clonotype occurred a few times. J is TRBJ2-1 and V is TRBV4-1; tentative D call: TRBD1 (5 bases). Germline CDR1 MGHRA, CDR2 YSYEKL. This CDR3 is built from 18 residues. V gave up 0 bases and J gave up 0 bases, with 15 bases separating them. The CDR3 spells CASSQEWGGSSSYNEQFF. The CDR3, as DNA: TGCGCCAGCAGCCAAGAATGGGGCGGTTCAAGCTCCTACAATGAGCAGTTCTTC.

This clonotype was counted between two and nine times. The rearrangement joins TRBV5-1 to TRBJ2-1; a possible D gene is TRBD2 (6 bases). The CDR3 is made up of 13 amino acids. Trimming removed 7 bases from V and 6 bases from J, with 14 bases in between. Germline CDR1 is SGHRS and CDR2 is YFSETQ. CDR3 loop: CASYGTVSNEQFF. The CDR3 DNA follows: TGCGCCAGCTACGGGACTGTCTCCAATGAGCAGTTCTTC.

This chain uses TRBV29-1 with TRBJ2-1, with D unresolved. The germline V gene encodes CDR1 SQVTM and CDR2 ANQGSEA. V lost 7 bases to trimming and J lost 9 bases, with 22 bases between them. CDR3 length equals 14 residues. The CDR3 bases are TGCAGCGCCGAGGATCAGCGAGAGGACGGTGAGCAGTTCTTC. This codes for CSAEDQREDGEQFF.

The rearrangement joins TRBV25-1 to TRBJ2-1; D not resolved. Germline-derived CDR1 and CDR2 are MGHDK and SYGVNS. This CDR3 is 16 amino acids long. Trimming shortened V by 1 base and J by 1 base, and 11 bases separated the two germline ends. CDR3 sequence reads: CASSELGLGSYNEQFF. Written as DNA, the CDR3 is TGTGCCAGCAGTGAATTGGGGTTGGGGTCCTACAATGAGCAGTTCTTC.

In this sample, this clonotype turned up a few times. The chain joins TRBV4-2 to TRBJ2-1; 7 bases line up with TRBD1. CDR1 and CDR2 (germline): LGHNA, YNFKEQ. The V and J ends lost 1 base and 4 bases, in that order; junction bases with no gene match: 22. The CDR3 loop spans 21 amino acids. CDR3 sequence: CASSQGSLSRPGQTNYNEQFF. Here the CDR3 DNA reads TGTGCCAGCAGCCAAGGGTCGTTATCACGGCCGGGACAGACTAATTACAATGAGCAGTTCTTC.